This record covers a single T cell receptor (beta chain). The data stem from a study of blood T cell repertoires in COVID-19. Whole-study context: There were acute and convalescent COVID-19 samples, and they came from the United States, Italy and Spain. T cells, B-cell-depleted T cells, or PBMCs provided the cDNA or gDNA that served as material.

In the source study's methods: Cell counts per sample came from amplifying reference gene primers. This table comes from immunoSEQ multiplex PCR, and its TCRdb copy is limited to in-frame clones, with some not included. That table gives V, J and clone size, and the DNA gave D and trimming. This sample carries about 75,000 clones, approximately 90% of them seen once, and the ten largest clones take roughly a fifth. Germline V CDR1 and CDR2: MDHEN, SYDVKM. The CDR3 spans 13 residues. The V end was cut by 10 bases, the J end by 0 bases, with 12 bases between. The clonotype comes from a human donor in a cohort sampled during active COVID-19. The chain couples TRBV28 to TRBJ1-1; possibly TRBD1 for D (5 bases). What was sequenced was peripheral blood. CDR3 DNA: TGTGCCACCAGGGAGCCGATGAACACTGAAGCTTTCTTT. It codes for CATREPMNTEAFF. The whole variable domain, remainder taken from reference TRBV28 and TRBJ1-1, is DVKVTQSSRYLVKRTGEKVFLECVQDMDHENMFWYRQDPGLGLRLIYFSYDVKMKEKGDIPEGYSVSREKKERFSLILESASTNQTSMYLCATREPMNTEAFFGQGTRLTVV.